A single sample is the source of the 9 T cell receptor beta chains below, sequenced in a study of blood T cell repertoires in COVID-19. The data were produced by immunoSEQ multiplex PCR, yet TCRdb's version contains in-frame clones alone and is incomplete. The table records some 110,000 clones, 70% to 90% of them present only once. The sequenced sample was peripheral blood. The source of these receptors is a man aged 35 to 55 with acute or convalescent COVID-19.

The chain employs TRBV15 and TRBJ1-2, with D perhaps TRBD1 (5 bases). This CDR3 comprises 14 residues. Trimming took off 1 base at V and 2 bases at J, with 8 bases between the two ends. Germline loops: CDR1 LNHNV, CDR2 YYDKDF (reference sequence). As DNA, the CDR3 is TGTGCCACCAGCAGAGGTCCAGGGAACTATGGCTACACCTTC. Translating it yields CATSRGPGNYGYTF.

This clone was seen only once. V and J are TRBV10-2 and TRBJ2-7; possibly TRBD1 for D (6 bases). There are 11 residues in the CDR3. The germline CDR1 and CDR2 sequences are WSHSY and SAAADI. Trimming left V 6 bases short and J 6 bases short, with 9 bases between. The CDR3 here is CASRKGVEQYF. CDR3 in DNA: TGCGCCAGCAGAAAGGGGGTCGAGCAGTACTTC.

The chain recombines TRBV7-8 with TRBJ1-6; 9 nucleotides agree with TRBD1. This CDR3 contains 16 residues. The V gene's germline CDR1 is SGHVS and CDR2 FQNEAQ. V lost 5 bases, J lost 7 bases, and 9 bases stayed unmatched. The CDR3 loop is CASSRTGGLENSPLHF. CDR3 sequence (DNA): TGTGCCAGCAGCCGAACAGGGGGCCTGGAGAATTCACCCCTCCACTTT. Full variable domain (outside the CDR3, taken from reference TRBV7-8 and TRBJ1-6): GAGVSQSPRYKVAKRGQDVALRCDPISGHVSLFWYQQALGQGPEFLTYFQNEAQLDKSGLPSDRFFAERPEGSVSTLKIQRTQQEDSAVYLCASSRTGGLENSPLHFGNGTRLTVT.

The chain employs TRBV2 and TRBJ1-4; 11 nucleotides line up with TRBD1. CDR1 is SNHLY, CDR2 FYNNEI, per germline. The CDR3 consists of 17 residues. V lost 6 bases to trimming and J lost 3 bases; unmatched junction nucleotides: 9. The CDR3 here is CASRADRGLAPNEKLFF. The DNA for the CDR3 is TGTGCCAGCAGGGCGGACAGGGGGCTTGCCCCTAATGAAAAACTGTTTTTT.

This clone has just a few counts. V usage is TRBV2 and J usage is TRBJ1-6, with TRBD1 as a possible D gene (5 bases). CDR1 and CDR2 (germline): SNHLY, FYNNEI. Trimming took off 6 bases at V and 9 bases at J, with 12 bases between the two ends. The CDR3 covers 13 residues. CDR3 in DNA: TGTGCCAGCAGCGTCCATAGGGGTTCACCCCTCCACTTT. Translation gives CASSVHRGSPLHF.

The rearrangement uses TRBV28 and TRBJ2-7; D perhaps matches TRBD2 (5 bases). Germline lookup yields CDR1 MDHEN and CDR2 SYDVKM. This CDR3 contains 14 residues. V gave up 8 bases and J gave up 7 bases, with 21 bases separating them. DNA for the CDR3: TGTGCCAGCCAGACGGGCTTCACCTGGGAGGAGCAGTACTTC. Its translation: CASQTGFTWEEQYF.

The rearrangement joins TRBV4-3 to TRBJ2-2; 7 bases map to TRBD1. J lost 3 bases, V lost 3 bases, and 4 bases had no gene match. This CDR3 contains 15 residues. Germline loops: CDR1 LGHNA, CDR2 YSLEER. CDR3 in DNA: TGCGCCAGCAGCCACCCCGGGACAGACACCGGGGAGCTGTTTTTT. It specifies CASSHPGTDTGELFF.

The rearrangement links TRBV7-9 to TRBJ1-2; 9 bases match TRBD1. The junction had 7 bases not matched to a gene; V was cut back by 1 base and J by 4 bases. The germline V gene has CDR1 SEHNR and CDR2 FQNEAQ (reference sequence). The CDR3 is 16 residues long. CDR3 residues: CASSLGVRGQGYGYTF. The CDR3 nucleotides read TGTGCCAGCAGCTTAGGCGTCCGGGGACAGGGCTATGGCTACACCTTC.

The CDR3 DNA reads as TGTGCCAGCAGCCTGACAGTGCCCCAAGAGACCCAGTACTTC. Protein sequence: CASSLTVPQETQYF. The chain uses TRBV5-5 and TRBJ2-5, with D tentatively TRBD1 (5 bases). The CDR3 contains 14 residues. V was trimmed by 4 bases and J by 1 base, leaving 11 bases between them. Germline values: CDR1 SGHKS, CDR2 YYEKEE (reference sequence).